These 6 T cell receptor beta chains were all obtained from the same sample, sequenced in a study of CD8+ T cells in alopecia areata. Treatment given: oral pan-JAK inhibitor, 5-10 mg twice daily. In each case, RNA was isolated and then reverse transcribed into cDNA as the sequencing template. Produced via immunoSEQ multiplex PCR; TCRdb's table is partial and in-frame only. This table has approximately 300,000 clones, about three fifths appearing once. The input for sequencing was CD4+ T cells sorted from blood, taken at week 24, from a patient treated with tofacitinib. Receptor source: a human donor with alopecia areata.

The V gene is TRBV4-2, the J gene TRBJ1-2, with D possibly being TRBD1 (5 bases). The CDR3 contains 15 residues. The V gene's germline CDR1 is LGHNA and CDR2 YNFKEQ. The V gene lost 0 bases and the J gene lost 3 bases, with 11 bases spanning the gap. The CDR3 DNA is TGTGCCAGCAGCCAAGATCGAAGGGGAGACTATGGCTACACCTTC. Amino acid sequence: CASSQDRRGDYGYTF.

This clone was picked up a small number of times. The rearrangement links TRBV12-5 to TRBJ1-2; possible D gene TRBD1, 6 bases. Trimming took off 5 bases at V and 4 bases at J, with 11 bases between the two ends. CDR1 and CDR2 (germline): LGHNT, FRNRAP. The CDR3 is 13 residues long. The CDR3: CASGPSGVYGYTF. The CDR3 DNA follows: TGTGCTAGTGGTCCCTCAGGGGTCTATGGCTACACCTTC.

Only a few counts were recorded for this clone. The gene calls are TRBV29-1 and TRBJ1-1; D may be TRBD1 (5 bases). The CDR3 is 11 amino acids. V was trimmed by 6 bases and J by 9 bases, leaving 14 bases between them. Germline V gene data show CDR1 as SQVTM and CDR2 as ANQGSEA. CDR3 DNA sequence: TGCAGCGTGGAACTGACAGAAAAAGCTTTCTTT. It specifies CSVELTEKAFF.

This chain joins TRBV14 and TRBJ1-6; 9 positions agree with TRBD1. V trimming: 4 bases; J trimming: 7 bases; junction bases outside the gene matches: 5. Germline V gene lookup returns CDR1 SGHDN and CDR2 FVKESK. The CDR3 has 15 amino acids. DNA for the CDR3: TGTGCCAGCAGCCTTAACAGGGGGCGGAATTCACCCCTCCACTTT. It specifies CASSLNRGRNSPLHF.

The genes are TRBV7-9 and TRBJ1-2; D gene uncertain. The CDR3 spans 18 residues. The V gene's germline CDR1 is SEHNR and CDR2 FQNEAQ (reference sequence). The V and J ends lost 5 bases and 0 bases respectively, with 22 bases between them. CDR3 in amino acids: CASSHIGPALVANYGYTF. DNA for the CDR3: TGTGCCAGCAGCCACATAGGGCCGGCCCTGGTTGCTAACTATGGCTACACCTTC.

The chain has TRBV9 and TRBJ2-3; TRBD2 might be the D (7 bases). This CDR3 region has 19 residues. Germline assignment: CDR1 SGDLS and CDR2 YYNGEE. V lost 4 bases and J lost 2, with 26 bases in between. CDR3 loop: CASSPSSWGGHGFTDTQYF. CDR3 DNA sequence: TGTGCCAGCAGCCCCTCCTCGTGGGGGGGCCACGGCTTCACAGATACGCAGTATTTT.